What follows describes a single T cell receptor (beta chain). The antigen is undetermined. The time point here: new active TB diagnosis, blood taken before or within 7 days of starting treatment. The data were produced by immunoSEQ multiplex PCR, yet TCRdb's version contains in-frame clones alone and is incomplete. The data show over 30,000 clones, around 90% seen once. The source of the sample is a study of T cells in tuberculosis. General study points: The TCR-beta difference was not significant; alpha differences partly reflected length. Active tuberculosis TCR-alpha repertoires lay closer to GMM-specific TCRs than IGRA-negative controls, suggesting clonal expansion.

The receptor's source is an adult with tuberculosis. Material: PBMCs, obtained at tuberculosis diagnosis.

This CDR3 is CASSMDRVGTNYGYTF. In DNA, the CDR3 is TGTGCCAGCAGCATGGACAGGGTAGGAACTAACTATGGCTACACCTTC. The rearrangement uses TRBV9 and TRBJ1-2; 8 bases fit TRBD1. V lost 4 bases to trimming and J lost 0 bases; unmatched junction nucleotides: 8. The CDR3 runs to 16 residues. The germline CDR1 and CDR2 sequences are SGDLS and YYNGEE.